This is a list of T cell receptor beta chains from one sample in a study of T-cell memory formation after mild COVID-19. TCRdb analysed the 5' RACE reads with MiXCR anew, one entry per CDR3 protein. Of 300,000 to 350,000 distinct CDR3 sequences detected, 14% appear once; the ten largest clones hold around a fifth. The sample was PBMCs or a T cell subset sorted from them (not recorded which). The receptors here all came from a man aged 18 to 30 who had mild COVID-19 (a few samples of this study predate the infection). Cell type and time point are not known. Each CDR3 is given with its conserved first and last residue. D genes are given only for firm matches. Clone size is stated in some rows and not others, as once, few, many or a class when expanded.

TRBV27,TRBJ1-2,few,.,CASSSALAGNGYTF,TGTGCCAGCAGTTCCGCCCTCGCGGGAAATGGCTACACCTTC
TRBV29-1,TRBJ1-2,.,TRBD1,CSVGPDRAGGSYTF,TGCAGCGTTGGCCCCGACAGGGCGGGGGGCAGCTACACCTTC
TRBV6-2/TRBV6-3,TRBJ1-5,.,.,CASSWGGPQHF,TGTGCCAGCAGTTGGGGTGGGCCCCAGCATTTT
TRBV6-6,TRBJ1-2,.,.,CASSYDGRGSMGYTF,TGTGCCAGCAGTTACGACGGCAGGGGATCAATGGGCTACACCTTC
TRBV12-3/TRBV12-4,TRBJ2-3,many,.,CASSQDYNTDTQYF,TGTGCCAGCAGTCAAGACTATAACACAGATACGCAGTATTTT
TRBV4-3,TRBJ2-6,.,.,CASSLRQAPLSGANVLTF,TGCGCCAGCAGCCTCCGACAGGCTCCCCTCTCTGGGGCCAACGTCCTGACTTTC
TRBV9,TRBJ2-7,.,.,CASSVGKGRYEQYF,TGTGCCAGCAGCGTAGGTAAGGGGCGGTACGAGCAGTACTTC
TRBV28,TRBJ1-2,.,.,CASSFRIGNGYTF,TGTGCCAGCAGTTTCAGGATAGGGAATGGCTACACCTTC
TRBV5-1,TRBJ1-3,.,.,CASSLLSGNTIYF,TGCGCCAGCAGCTTACTCTCGGGAAACACCATATATTTT
TRBV4-3,TRBJ2-1,.,.,CASSQDGSWVSKFF,TGCGCCAGCAGCCAAGATGGCTCTTGGGTGAGCAAGTTCTTC
TRBV27,TRBJ1-6,few,.,CASRPSSGDSPLHF,TGTGCCAGCCGCCCATCATCGGGGGATTCACCCCTCCACTTT
TRBV12-3/TRBV12-4,TRBJ2-1,few,TRBD2,CASSSTSTSGGAAEQFF,TGTGCCAGCAGTTCGACCTCGACTAGCGGGGGGGCCGCTGAGCAGTTCTTC
TRBV5-1,TRBJ2-3,.,.,CASSNRQPTSTDTQYF,TGCGCCAGCAGCAACCGACAGCCAACTAGCACAGATACGCAGTATTTT
TRBV29-1,TRBJ2-3,.,TRBD2,CSVGYSSGDTDTQYF,TGCAGCGTTGGTTATTCTAGCGGGGACACAGATACGCAGTATTTT